This note documents a single T cell receptor (beta chain) sequence. Each sample yielded at least 5.5 micrograms of PBMC total RNA. This record comes from a study of blood T cells in healthy people across ages. CDR1 and CDR2 (germline): MNHEY, SMNVEV (reference sequence). This CDR3 has 13 residues. V lost 5 bases, J lost 7 bases, and 9 bases lay in between. A second PCR, run for about 7 to 11 cycles, used a sample-barcoded 5' primer plus a J-beta primer mix. A single record per CDR3 protein comes from TCRdb applying MiXCR to the 5' RACE reads. This table has 650,000 to 950,000 distinct CDR3 sequences, under 55% appearing once.

This receptor was obtained from a man aged 55 to 69 in good health. The sample taken for sequencing was blood. The chain joins TRBV27 to TRBJ1-6; unclear D gene. The CDR3 sequence is CASSLRHNSPLHF. DNA of the CDR3: TGTGCCAGCAGTCTACGACACAATTCACCCCTCCACTTT.